Below, one T cell receptor beta chain is given with its context. Those who participated ranged in age from roughly 18 to 90 years and resided in about two dozen US areas. Profiling relied on immunoSEQ multiplex PCR, and the TCRdb table lists in-frame clones only, not all of them. The repertoire holds 270,000 or so clones, about nine tenths seen once, with over 2% in the top ten. This CDR3 spans 19 amino acids. Germline-derived CDR1 and CDR2 are LNHDA and SQIVND (reference sequence). J was trimmed by 0 bases and V by 5 bases; bases with no gene match: 11. The source of the sample is a study of blood T cell repertoires in COVID-19. Across the whole study: The United States, Italy and Spain supplied acute and convalescent COVID-19 samples.

The chain links TRBV19 to TRBJ2-4, with 12 bases lining up with TRBD2. The clonotype originates from a woman aged 35 to 49 with acute COVID-19. Source material: PBMCs or T cells enriched from blood (not recorded which). CDR3 nucleotide sequence: TGTGCCAGTAGTTCGGGACTAGCGGGTTCTCACCTAGCCAAAAACATTCAGTACTTC. This encodes CASSSGLAGSHLAKNIQYF.